The T cell receptor beta chain under discussion was sequenced for a study of CD8 T cells in Susac syndrome. Study-wide points: TCR sequencing and HLA analysis covered a relatively small number of individuals.

Healthy donors, matched for age and sex, constituted the control group. TEMRA cells underwent FACS enrichment and CD8+ and CD4+ T cells underwent negative isolation. The CDR3 loop spans 12 amino acids. CDR1 is DFQATT, CDR2 SNEGSKA, per germline (reference sequence). Concerning this clonotype itself: Antigen: not known. Germline and junction disagree at one end, which may indicate a read error.

The authors reverse transcribed about 0.5 to 1 ug RNA with random hexamers. Multiplex PCR with immunoSEQ amplified the TCR beta CDR3 across 54 Vbeta and 13 Jbeta. TCRdb used MiXCR to reprocess the immunoSEQ multiplex PCR reads, holding one entry per CDR3 protein. The sample carries fewer than 200,000 distinct CDR3 sequences, about 95% recorded once. Sequenced sample: CD4+ T cells from PBMCs. This TCR derives from a human donor in good health. V gene TRBV20-1 combines with J gene TRBJ2-7; 9 nucleotides agree with TRBD2. In nucleotides, the CDR3 is TGCAGTGCTAGAGAGGCCGGGACTAGCTGTCGCTTC. It codes for CSAREAGTSCRF.